The rows below give T cell receptor beta chains drawn from one sample of a study of radiotherapy plus CTLA-4 blockade in lung cancer. Produced via immunoSEQ multiplex PCR; TCRdb's table is partial and in-frame only. This sample has about 120,000 clones, with around 90% found just once. This specimen consisted of peripheral blood, obtained from a patient treated with radiotherapy plus ipilimumab. These receptors were collected from a human donor with non-small cell lung cancer that progressed on radiotherapy plus ipilimumab. CDR3s include the opening cysteine and the closing phenylalanine or tryptophan. Each record gives: clone size, D gene, V gene, J gene, CDR3 DNA, CDR3 protein. The D gene is left open where the match is weak. Rows may omit the clone size; those that give it use once, few, many or a size class.

NA	TRBD2	TRBV29-1	TRBJ2-1	TGCAGCGTCATTCTAGCGGGGGTGAAGCAGTTCTTC	CSVILAGVKQFF
NA	TRBD2	TRBV5-6	TRBJ2-7	TGTGCCAGCAGCAAACCCGGACTAGCGGCTCCCAACGAGCAGTACTTC	CASSKPGLAAPNEQYF
NA	TRBD1	TRBV6-1	TRBJ1-1	TGTGCCAGCGATGACAGGGGAGCTTTCTTT	CASDDRGAFF
NA	NA	TRBV5-1	TRBJ1-1	TGCGCCAGCAGCGTCGGGGCGGGCGTGAACACTGAAGCTTTCTTT	CASSVGAGVNTEAFF
NA	TRBD2	TRBV5-1	TRBJ2-2	TGCGCCAGCAGCGCGGGACTAGCGGGAGTCAGGAACACCGGGGAGCTGTTTTTT	CASSAGLAGVRNTGELFF
NA	NA	TRBV15	TRBJ2-1	TGTGCCACCAGCAGGTTAGACTCCTTAACCTACAATGAGCAGTTCTTC	CATSRLDSLTYNEQFF
once	NA	TRBV5-1	TRBJ1-2	TGCGCCAGCAGCTTGGTGTCAAACTATGGCTACACCTTC	CASSLVSNYGYTF
NA	TRBD1	TRBV19	TRBJ2-7	TGTGCCAGTAGTATAGAAGCCGGGACAGGGACCTACGAGCAGTACTTC	CASSIEAGTGTYEQYF
NA	TRBD2	TRBV5-1	TRBJ2-3	TGCGCCAGCAAGTCTAGCGGGGTAACTAGCACAGATACGCAGTATTTT	CASKSSGVTSTDTQYF
NA	NA	TRBV9	TRBJ2-1	TGTGCCAGCAGCACCCAGGGATCTACCTACAATGAGCAGTTCTTC	CASSTQGSTYNEQFF
NA	TRBD2	TRBV7-6	TRBJ2-7	TGTGCCAGCAGCTTAGGGGGCGGGGGTTACGAGCAGTACTTC	CASSLGGGGYEQYF
NA	NA	TRBV5-1	TRBJ2-1	TGCGCCAGCAGCTTAACGGGACTGGAGGGCAATGAGCAGTTCTTC	CASSLTGLEGNEQFF
NA	NA	TRBV10-2	TRBJ2-2	TGCGCCAGCAGTGACCAGGGGCAGCGGGCGAACACCGGGGAGCTGTTTTTT	CASSDQGQRANTGELFF
once	NA	TRBV7-9	TRBJ1-1	TGTGCCAGCAGCCTAGGGTTAGAGAACACTGAAGCTTTCTTT	CASSLGLENTEAFF
NA	NA	TRBV6-5	TRBJ2-1	TGTGCCAGCAGTTACTCAGGGGGGCGGGTGTATGAGCAGTTCTTC	CASSYSGGRVYEQFF
NA	TRBD2	TRBV6-1	TRBJ2-5	TGTGCCAGCAGTGAACGGAGGACTAGCGGTCCGAAAGAGACCCAGTACTTC	CASSERRTSGPKETQYF
NA	NA	TRBV19	TRBJ1-5	TGTGCCACCACTGGCAGTGGGGTACTTCAGCCCCAGCATTTT	CATTGSGVLQPQHF
NA	NA	TRBV5-1	TRBJ2-4	TGCGCCAGCAGCTCTGCTGGGGGAGTAGCCAAAAACATTCAGTACTTC	CASSSAGGVAKNIQYF
NA	TRBD2	TRBV11-3	TRBJ2-1	TGTGCCAGCAGCTTAGCGTGGGAGGGCCTAAATGAGCAGTTCTTC	CASSLAWEGLNEQFF
NA	NA	TRBV7-9	TRBJ2-4	TGTGCCAGCAGCTCTCCGGGGCCGAGCAAGGGGAACATTCAGTACTTC	CASSSPGPSKGNIQYF
NA	TRBD1	TRBV7-6	TRBJ2-1	TGTGCCAGCAGCTTAGCGCAGGGGGCTTCGCACAATGAGCAGTTCTTC	CASSLAQGASHNEQFF
NA	NA	TRBV27	TRBJ2-2	TGTGCCAGCAGTCCCAACAGGGGGGGCACCGGGGAGCTGTTTTTT	CASSPNRGGTGELFF
NA	NA	TRBV5-1	TRBJ2-7	TGCGCCAGCAGCTTGACAGACTCCTACGAGCAGTACTTC	CASSLTDSYEQYF
NA	NA	TRBV6-9	TRBJ1-5	TGTGCCAGACCGAGGACTGGGGGCAATCAGCCCCAGCATTTT	CARPRTGGNQPQHF
NA	NA	TRBV7-8	TRBJ2-1	TGTGCCAGCAGCTTCCCCCTGCCGGGAGCGAAGTTCTTC	CASSFPLPGAKFF
NA	NA	TRBV28	TRBJ1-4	TGTGCCAGCAGAATTAATAATGAAAAACTGTTTTTT	CASRINNEKLFF
few	NA	TRBV5-1	TRBJ1-3	TGCGCCAGCAGCTTGGGGGGAACTGGAAACACCATATATTTT	CASSLGGTGNTIYF
NA	NA	TRBV7-8	TRBJ1-1	TGTGCCAGCAGCCTTGGGGTCGCTGAAGCTTTCTTT	CASSLGVAEAFF
NA	NA	TRBV5-1	TRBJ1-1	TGCGCCACCTCGGATTGGGGTGGGGGGGCTGAAGCTTTCTTT	CATSDWGGGAEAFF
NA	NA	TRBV6-5	TRBJ2-7	TGTGCCAGCAGCCCAGGACGGATCTACGAGCAGTACTTC	CASSPGRIYEQYF
NA	NA	TRBV7-6	TRBJ1-5	TGTGCCAGCAGCCCAGCGGAGAATCAGCCCCAGCATTTT	CASSPAENQPQHF
NA	NA	TRBV28	TRBJ1-2	TGTGCCAGCAGCATTGCCTTGGGGGGCTACACCTTC	CASSIALGGYTF
few	TRBD1	TRBV19	TRBJ1-5	TGTGCCAGTAGTACTACAGGGGGCGGTCAGCCCCAGCATTTT	CASSTTGGGQPQHF
once	NA	TRBV27	TRBJ1-5	TGTGCCAGCAGTCCGGGACCGCTGACCAATCAGCCCCAGCATTTT	CASSPGPLTNQPQHF
NA	NA	TRBV27	TRBJ1-5	TGTGCCAGCAGTTTTAGGTACCGTCAGCCCCAGCATTTT	CASSFRYRQPQHF
NA	NA	TRBV6-5	TRBJ2-6	TGTGCCAGCAGTTACGGGGGCTCTGGGGCCAACGTCCTGACTTTC	CASSYGGSGANVLTF
NA	NA	TRBV5-4	TRBJ2-5	TGTGCCAGCAGCTTGGGGAGTTTTGGGACCCAGTACTTC	CASSLGSFGTQYF
NA	TRBD2	TRBV25-1	TRBJ2-7	TGTGCCAGCACCTCCGCTGGGGGGGGCGAGCAGTACTTC	CASTSAGGGEQYF
NA	TRBD2	TRBV11-2	TRBJ2-3	TGTGCCAGCAGCATAGGGGTAGCGGGAAGCACAGATACGCAGTATTTT	CASSIGVAGSTDTQYF
NA	NA	TRBV4-1	TRBJ1-1	TGCGCCAGCAGCCCAGAGGTAGTTCGGAACACTGAAGCTTTCTTT	CASSPEVVRNTEAFF
NA	NA	TRBV19	TRBJ1-1	TGTGCCAGTGATCGGGGACTTGGGTCTGAAGCTTTCTTT	CASDRGLGSEAFF
once	TRBD1	TRBV12-5	TRBJ1-2	TGTGCTAGTGGTTTAGGACAGGGGGCTTCCTACGGCTACACCTTC	CASGLGQGASYGYTF
once	TRBD1	TRBV27	TRBJ1-2	TGTGCCAGCAGTTCACAGGGGGCCCTTACTAACTATGGCTACACCTTC	CASSSQGALTNYGYTF
NA	NA	TRBV4-1	TRBJ1-2	TGCGCCAGCAGCCTCCCGGGAAGGACAACCTTC	CASSLPGRTTF
NA	NA	TRBV6-6	TRBJ1-1	TGTGCCAGCAGGGATCAGGGGCAAGGTGAAGCTTTCTTT	CASRDQGQGEAFF
NA	NA	TRBV27	TRBJ2-4	TGTGCCAGCAGTTCCTTAGCCAAAAACATTCAGTACTTC	CASSSLAKNIQYF
NA	TRBD1	TRBV27	TRBJ1-1	TGTGCCAGCAGTTTCGGGACAGCCAACACTGAAGCTTTCTTT	CASSFGTANTEAFF
NA	NA	TRBV6-1	TRBJ2-7	TGTGCCAGCAGAAGGCAGGCGGGTGAAGCCCACGAGCAGTACTTC	CASRRQAGEAHEQYF
NA	TRBD2	TRBV2	TRBJ2-1	TGTGCCAGCAGCAGGACTAGCGCAAACAATGAGCAGTTCTTC	CASSRTSANNEQFF
NA	NA	TRBV5-1	TRBJ2-1	TGCGCCAGCAGCTTGGTTGGCTCGGGTTTAAGTAATGAGCAGTTCTTC	CASSLVGSGLSNEQFF
NA	TRBD2	TRBV7-8	TRBJ2-2	TGTGCCAGCAGCTTCCGGGAGGGATCGAACACCGGGGAGCTGTTTTTT	CASSFREGSNTGELFF
once	TRBD2	TRBV7-2	TRBJ2-7	TGTGCCAGCAGTCCAATGGTGACTAGCGGCTACGAGCAGTACTTC	CASSPMVTSGYEQYF
NA	TRBD1	TRBV16	TRBJ1-1	TGTGCCAGCACCCTAACAGGGGGGAACACTGAAGCTTTCTTT	CASTLTGGNTEAFF
NA	NA	TRBV19	TRBJ1-4	TGTGCCAGTAGTCCTCTTGACAAGGCTAATGAAAAACTGTTTTTT	CASSPLDKANEKLFF
NA	TRBD2	TRBV7-9	TRBJ2-3	TGTGCCAGCAGCTCAGGACTAGCGGGAGTAAATAAGGATACGCAGTATTTT	CASSSGLAGVNKDTQYF
NA	NA	TRBV7-2	TRBJ2-1	TGTGCCAGCAGCCTGGGAGGATATGAGCAGTTCTTC	CASSLGGYEQFF
few	NA	TRBV7-9	TRBJ1-2	TGTGCCAGCAGCTTGGGGGGCGCCAGCTCCGGCTACACCTTC	CASSLGGASSGYTF
NA	NA	TRBV11-3	TRBJ2-7	TGTGCCAGCAAGGACGACCGACCCCCTTACGAGCAGTACTTC	CASKDDRPPYEQYF
NA	NA	TRBV5-1	TRBJ1-2	TGCGCCAGCAGCCGCGAGATCCGTGGACAGCCGAACTATGAGGTTTTCGATGGCTACACCTTC	CASSREIRGQPNYEVFDGYTF
NA	TRBD1	TRBV18	TRBJ1-1	TGTGCCAGCTCACCACGATCACAGGGGGCTGGTGACACTGAAGCTTTCTTT	CASSPRSQGAGDTEAFF